The 3 T cell receptor beta chains listed next were all sequenced from one sample in a study of spatial heterogeneity in lung cancer. One entry per CDR3 protein, called by TCRdb with MiXCR from the 5' RACE reads. The sample yields 40,000 or so distinct CDR3 sequences, 6.5% to 9.5% seen once. As for time point: sample taken at primary tumor resection. The sequencing used PBMCs, collected at surgery. The receptor set was obtained from a male donor with early-stage non-small cell lung cancer.

The V call is TRBV20-1, the J call TRBJ2-5; TRBD1 agrees at 8 bases. Germline V lookup: CDR1 DFQATT, CDR2 SNEGSKA (reference sequence). The V gene end was trimmed by 4 bases and the J gene end by 1 base; junction bases not matched to a gene: 5. This CDR3 has 14 residues. CDR3 DNA sequence: TGCAGTGCTACGAGACAGGGGATCCAAGAGACCCAGTACTTC. Translation: CSATRQGIQETQYF.

This clonotype has at least ten counts. This rearrangement joins TRBV6-5 to TRBJ2-7; 9 nucleotides agree with TRBD1. The CDR3 has 14 residues. J gave up 6 bases and V 4 bases, and 7 bases lay outside the gene matches. Germline assignment: CDR1 MNHEY and CDR2 SVGAGI. The CDR3 nucleotides read TGTGCCAGCAGTTTGGGGACAGGGAACAGCGAGCAGTACTTC. Amino acids: CASSLGTGNSEQYF.

This clonotype was found many times. J is TRBJ2-5 and V is TRBV30; 10 bases match TRBD1. V trimming: 1 base; J trimming: 2 bases; junction bases outside the gene matches: 7. This CDR3 spans 16 amino acids. Germline values: CDR1 GTSNPN, CDR2 SVGIG (reference sequence). CDR3 residues: CAWSAGGTGDQETQYF. Written as DNA, the CDR3 is TGTGCCTGGAGTGCCGGCGGGACAGGGGATCAAGAGACCCAGTACTTC.